A single sample is the source of the 32 T cell receptor beta chains below, sequenced in a study of blood T cell repertoires in COVID-19. Some clones are missing from TCRdb's copy, which holds only in-frame ones; the method was immunoSEQ multiplex PCR. This sample yields roughly 330,000 clones, of which about nine tenths are seen a single time; more than 9% belongs to the top ten. The material sequenced was PBMCs or T cells enriched from blood (not recorded which). The receptors derive from a woman younger than 35 who had recovered from COVID-19.

V is TRBV7-9 and J is TRBJ1-4, with a weak D call TRBD1 (6 bases). The CDR3 length is 16 residues. The germline CDR1 and CDR2 sequences are SEHNR and FQNEAQ (reference sequence). The germline V and J ends were trimmed by 1 base and 8 bases, with 17 bases remaining between them. The DNA for the CDR3 is TGTGCCAGCAGCTTAGGCGGGGGCGCTCAGGAAGAAAAACTGTTTTTT. It specifies CASSLGGGAQEEKLFF. The entire variable domain, with the rest obtained from reference TRBV7-9 and TRBJ1-4, is as follows: DTGVSQNPRHKITKRGQNVTFRCDPISEHNRLYWYRQTLGQGPEFLTYFQNEAQLEKSRLLSDRFSAERPKGSFSTLEIQRTEQGDSAMYLCASSLGGGAQEEKLFFGSGTQLSVL.

The chain joins TRBV30 to TRBJ2-7; D is unresolved. The CDR3 loop spans 15 amino acids. The V end lost 2 bases, the J end lost 2 bases, and 16 bases lay between the germline ends. CDR1 is GTSNPN, CDR2 SVGIG, per germline (reference sequence). In nucleotides, the CDR3 is TGTGCCTGGAGTCGAGGCGCCTTTGAACCCTACGAGCAGTACTTC. Translation gives CAWSRGAFEPYEQYF.

The chain recombines TRBV6-5 with TRBJ1-3; D is unresolved. CDR3 length: 15 amino acids. Looked up from germline, CDR1 is MNHEY and CDR2 is SVGAGI. The germline V and J ends were trimmed by 6 bases and 0 bases, with 12 bases remaining between them. The chain's CDR3 is CASRTTPDSGNTIYF. The CDR3 region has the DNA TGTGCCAGCAGGACGACACCCGACTCTGGAAACACCATATATTTT.

V and J are TRBV7-2 and TRBJ2-1; D may be TRBD1 (6 bases). CDR3 length: 15 amino acids. Germline CDR1 is SGHTA and CDR2 is FQGNSA. With 4 bases removed from V and 5 bases from J, the gap between germline ends came to 15 bases. As DNA, the CDR3 is TGTGCCAGCAGCTCTTTTGGGGGCGGGCACAATGAGCAGTTCTTC. It specifies CASSSFGGGHNEQFF.

The J gene is TRBJ2-3, the V gene TRBV3-1 (or the pseudogene TRBV3-2); 9 nucleotides match TRBD2. J gave up 4 bases and V 0 bases, and 8 bases lay outside the gene matches. The CDR3 spans 17 residues. The germline CDR1 and CDR2 sequences are LGHDT and YNNKEL (reference sequence). CDR3 in amino acids: CASSQDGPAGGPDTQYF. DNA for the CDR3: TGTGCCAGCAGCCAAGATGGGCCAGCGGGAGGTCCAGATACGCAGTATTTT.

The gene calls are TRBV6-2 or TRBV6-3 and TRBJ2-7, with 7 nucleotides matching TRBD1. The germline CDR1 and CDR2 sequences are MNHEY and SVGEGT. V shed 1 base and J 4 bases; nucleotides not matched to a gene: 4. The CDR3 consists of 14 residues. The CDR3 spells CASSYYGTAYEQYF. Written as DNA, the CDR3 is TGTGCCAGCAGTTACTATGGGACAGCGTACGAGCAGTACTTC.

The gene calls are TRBV5-1 and TRBJ1-1, with 7 bases fitting TRBD1. Germline V CDR1 and CDR2: SGHRS, YFSETQ. The CDR3 contains 14 residues. The V gene end was trimmed by 3 bases and the J gene end by 4 bases; junction bases not matched to a gene: 6. The CDR3 loop is CASSSFRGSTEAFF. The CDR3 DNA reads as TGCGCCAGCAGCTCTTTCAGGGGGAGCACTGAAGCTTTCTTT.

CDR3 in DNA: TGTGCCAGCAGTTCAACCGGGACTAGAGAGACCCAGTACTTC. Translated: CASSSTGTRETQYF. This chain links TRBV28 with TRBJ2-5, with 8 bases fitting TRBD2. Losses at the gene ends were 4 bases for V and 4 bases for J; bases not matched to a gene: 5. Looked up from germline, CDR1 is MDHEN and CDR2 is SYDVKM. The length of the CDR3 is 14 residues.

J is TRBJ2-5 and V is TRBV5-8; D is undetermined. Between the trimmed V and J ends, which lost 1 base and 1 base, there was a span of 8 bases. Germline CDR1 SGHTS, CDR2 YDEGEE. The CDR3 covers 14 residues. In DNA form, the CDR3 reads TGTGCCAGCAGCTTGTACCAGGCCCAAGAGACCCAGTACTTC. This sequence encodes CASSLYQAQETQYF.

In this sample, this clone turned up a few times. The rearrangement joins TRBV6-4 to TRBJ1-1; weak D call: TRBD1 (6 bases). The germline V gene encodes CDR1 MRHNA and CDR2 SNTAGT. The CDR3 is made up of 16 amino acids. Trimming shortened V by 0 bases and J by 4 bases, and 15 bases separated the two germline ends. CDR3 sequence reads: CASSDSNKGDGTEAFF. CDR3 nucleotide sequence: TGTGCCAGCAGTGACTCGAATAAGGGGGACGGCACTGAAGCTTTCTTT.

The gene calls are TRBV2 and TRBJ1-1; no firm D call. Deletions cut 3 bases from V and 7 bases from J, with 9 bases between. The germline V gene has CDR1 SNHLY and CDR2 FYNNEI. CDR3 length: 12 residues. The CDR3 loop is CASSEPRREAFF. The DNA of the CDR3 is TGTGCCAGCAGTGAGCCCAGGCGTGAAGCTTTCTTT.

The chain employs TRBV10-3 and TRBJ2-4; 11 nucleotides match TRBD1. CDR3 length: 14 amino acids. With V trimmed by 7 bases and J by 6 bases, 5 bases remained unmatched. Germline V gene sequence: CDR1 ENHRY, CDR2 SYGVKD. This CDR3 reads CAITSDRGRNIQYF. The CDR3 bases are TGTGCCATCACCTCGGACAGGGGGCGAAACATTCAGTACTTC.

The chain is built from TRBV11-2 and TRBJ2-5; the D gene is possibly TRBD2 (6 bases). This CDR3 is built from 15 residues. The V end lost 5 bases, the J end lost 0 bases, and 13 bases lay between the germline ends. Germline-derived CDR1 and CDR2 are SGHAT and FQNNGV. The CDR3 is CASSKGLANQETQYF. The CDR3, as DNA: TGTGCCAGCAGCAAGGGGCTAGCGAACCAAGAGACCCAGTACTTC.

V and J are TRBV13 and TRBJ2-7, with D uncertain. V lost 2 bases and J lost 3, with 2 bases in between. CDR3 length equals 11 residues. CDR1 and CDR2 (germline): PRHDT, FYEKMQ (reference sequence). CDR3 DNA sequence: TGTGCCAGCAGCTTACTCTACGAGCAGTACTTC. Protein: CASSLLYEQYF.

The chain couples TRBV24-1 to TRBJ1-2; tentatively, D is TRBD1 (5 bases). Germline CDR1 is KGHDR and CDR2 is SFDVKD. The CDR3 loop spans 15 amino acids. V lost 3 bases and J 5 bases, leaving 15 bases between the germline ends. CDR3 sequence (DNA): TGTGCCACCAGTGATAGTGTCTCGAAGGGGTATGGCTACACCTTC. Protein product: CATSDSVSKGYGYTF.

The gene calls are TRBV19 and TRBJ2-1; no definite D call. Looked up from germline, CDR1 is LNHDA and CDR2 is SQIVND (reference sequence). Trimming shortened V by 1 base and J by 3 bases, and 7 bases separated the two germline ends. There are 14 residues in the CDR3. CDR3 in DNA: TGTGCCAGTAGTATAGCGCAGGTCTACAATGAGCAGTTCTTC. It yields the protein CASSIAQVYNEQFF.

The DNA for the CDR3 is TGCGCCAGCAGCTTTGCCCAGGGTTTCAATGAGCAGTTCTTC. Its translation is CASSFAQGFNEQFF. V and J are TRBV5-1 and TRBJ2-1; D perhaps matches TRBD1 (5 bases). CDR3 size: 14 residues. CDR1 and CDR2 (germline): SGHRS, YFSETQ. V lost 2 bases, J lost 6 bases, and 12 bases lay in between.

The chain employs TRBV24-1 and TRBJ1-2; tentative D call: TRBD1 (6 bases). V was trimmed by 5 bases and J by 7 bases, leaving 19 bases between them. This CDR3 is built from 15 residues. Germline CDR1 and CDR2: KGHDR and SFDVKD. Here the CDR3 DNA reads TGTGCCACCAGTGCCTCAACAGGGCAGGGATCTGGCTACACCTTC. Translating it yields CATSASTGQGSGYTF.

This clone appeared a single time. CDR3 residues: CASSPTGMNTEAFF. In DNA form, the CDR3 reads TGTGCCAGCAGTCCGACAGGGATGAACACTGAAGCTTTCTTT. The V and J genes are TRBV6-5 and TRBJ1-1; 7 nucleotides line up with TRBD1. From germline, CDR1 is MNHEY and CDR2 SVGAGI. The CDR3 runs 14 residues. Trimming cost V 5 bases and J 0 bases; bases outside gene matches: 3.

This chain joins TRBV6-1 and TRBJ2-7; maybe TRBD1 (6 bases). Per germline, CDR1 MNHNS and CDR2 SASEGT. This CDR3 has 15 amino acids. The V end was cut by 1 base, the J end by 0 bases, with 10 bases between. The CDR3 DNA reads as TGTGCCAGCAGTGAAGGACAGGCAAGCTCCTACGAGCAGTACTTC. This gives the protein CASSEGQASSYEQYF.

Many counts were recorded for this clone. The CDR3 coding sequence is TGTGCCATCGCTTCTCCGGGACAGGGCCTCACCGGGGAGCTGTTTTTT. This gives the protein CAIASPGQGLTGELFF. This sequence joins TRBV10-3 and TRBJ2-2; the match to TRBD1 covers 9 bases. CDR1 is ENHRY and CDR2 is SYGVKD in the germline V gene. The V segment lost 8 bases and the J segment 4 bases; nucleotides outside the gene matches: 11. This CDR3 is built from 16 residues.

The V and J genes are TRBV11-2 and TRBJ1-1; no firm D call. CDR3 length: 13 amino acids. Trimming pared 2 bases from V and 2 bases from J, leaving 6 bases between. Germline V gene data show CDR1 as SGHAT and CDR2 as FQNNGV. The CDR3 sequence: CASSLQVNTEAFF. In DNA, the CDR3 is TGTGCCAGCAGCTTACAGGTAAACACTGAAGCTTTCTTT.

This clone came up a few times. J is TRBJ1-6 and V is TRBV19, with TRBD1 identical over 7 bases. CDR3 size: 13 residues. Looked up from germline, CDR1 is LNHDA and CDR2 is SQIVND (reference sequence). After removal of 7 bases from V and 9 bases from J, the junction contained 6 bases not matched to a gene. CDR3 nucleotides: TGTGCCAGTACCGACAGGGTCTCTTCACCCCTCCACTTT. Its protein is CASTDRVSSPLHF.

The V gene is TRBV13, the J gene TRBJ1-1; 8 nucleotides agree with TRBD1. J gave up 6 bases and V 5 bases, and 11 bases lay outside the gene matches. The CDR3 totals 15 residues. Per the germline V gene, CDR1 is PRHDT and CDR2 is FYEKMQ (reference sequence). The CDR3, as DNA: TGTGCCAGCAGCATGACAGGGGCGGGAATCCCTGAAGCTTTCTTT. This gives the protein CASSMTGAGIPEAFF.

The chain employs TRBV7-9 and TRBJ2-4; D gene ambiguous. The CDR3 contains 18 residues. Germline V gene data show CDR1 as SEHNR and CDR2 as FQNEAQ (reference sequence). Trimming took off 0 bases at V and 0 bases at J, with 15 bases between the two ends. Here the CDR3 reads CASSLAGPAAVAKNIQYF. The CDR3 DNA reads as TGTGCCAGCAGCTTAGCCGGCCCTGCGGCCGTAGCCAAAAACATTCAGTACTTC.

This chain joins TRBV2 and TRBJ1-1, with 11 bases identical to TRBD1. Germline V gives CDR1 SNHLY, CDR2 FYNNEI. J gave up 4 bases and V 6 bases, and 10 bases lay outside the gene matches. The length of the CDR3 is 16 residues. The CDR3: CASSWDRGLGGTEAFF. In DNA, the CDR3 is TGTGCCAGCAGCTGGGACAGGGGGTTGGGGGGCACTGAAGCTTTCTTT.

The chain uses TRBV4-1 and TRBJ1-5; 12 bases line up with TRBD1. The ends lost 4 bases at V and 7 bases at J; junction bases unmatched: 2. This CDR3 has 14 residues. Germline V lookup: CDR1 MGHRA, CDR2 YSYEKL. The CDR3 region has the DNA TGCGCCAGCAGCCGAGGGACAGGGGGCCAGCCCCAGCATTTT. Protein: CASSRGTGGQPQHF.

This rearrangement joins TRBV3-1 (or the pseudogene TRBV3-2) to TRBJ2-5; D might be TRBD2 (6 bases). This CDR3 is built from 15 residues. Germline V gene lookup returns CDR1 LGHDT and CDR2 YNNKEL (reference sequence). Trimming took off 0 bases at V and 5 bases at J, with 13 bases between the two ends. CDR3 DNA sequence: TGTGCCAGCAGCCAAGATCATGCGGGGCTGGAGACCCAGTACTTC. Translating it yields CASSQDHAGLETQYF.

The CDR3 sequence is CASSPALGTGGAGQFF. The CDR3 nucleotides are TGTGCCAGCAGCCCGGCACTCGGGACAGGGGGCGCGGGGCAGTTCTTC. The chain has TRBV5-4 and TRBJ2-1; 12 nucleotides align to TRBD1. Germline CDR1 and CDR2: SGHNT and YYREEE (reference sequence). J was trimmed by 12 bases and V by 4 bases; bases with no gene match: 14. The CDR3 runs 16 residues.

The chain joins TRBV2 to TRBJ1-1, with 9 positions matching TRBD1. Germline V gene sequence: CDR1 SNHLY, CDR2 FYNNEI. This CDR3 is 13 amino acids long. V lost 6 bases, J lost 8 bases, and 7 bases stayed unmatched. CDR3 amino acids: CASSWDRVNEAFF. For the CDR3, the DNA is TGTGCCAGCAGCTGGGACAGGGTAAACGAAGCTTTCTTT. The full variable domain, its missing parts supplied by reference TRBV2 and TRBJ1-1, is EPEVTQTPSHQVTQMGQEVILRCVPISNHLYFYWYRQILGQKVEFLVSFYNNEISEKSEIFDDQFSVERPDGSNFTLKIRSTKLEDSAMYFCASSWDRVNEAFFGQGTRLTVV.

The chain employs TRBV3-1 (or the pseudogene TRBV3-2) and TRBJ2-1; 8 positions match TRBD1. J gave up 8 bases and V 2 bases, and 8 bases lay outside the gene matches. CDR3 size: 15 residues. Germline lookup yields CDR1 LGHDT and CDR2 YNNKEL (reference sequence). The DNA of the CDR3 is TGTGCCAGCAGCCAAACGACGACAGGGGTCGATGAGCAGTTCTTC. Amino acid sequence: CASSQTTTGVDEQFF.

The J gene is TRBJ2-5, the V gene TRBV11-2; 9 positions agree with TRBD1. Germline loops: CDR1 SGHAT, CDR2 FQNNGV. With 5 bases clipped from V and 3 bases from J, the junction kept 10 bases outside the gene matches. The CDR3 is made up of 16 amino acids. The CDR3 DNA reads as TGTGCCAGCAGCGCCCGGGGTAGGACAGGGGAAGAGACCCAGTACTTC. It translates to CASSARGRTGEETQYF.